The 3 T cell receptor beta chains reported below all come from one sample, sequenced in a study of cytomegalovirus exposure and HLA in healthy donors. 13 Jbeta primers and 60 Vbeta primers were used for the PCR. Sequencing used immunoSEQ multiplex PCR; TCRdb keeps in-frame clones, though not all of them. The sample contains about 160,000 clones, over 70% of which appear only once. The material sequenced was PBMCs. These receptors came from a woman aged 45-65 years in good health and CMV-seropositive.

The CDR3 loop reads CASRPRDTLNTEAFF. CDR3 sequence (DNA): TGTGCCAGTAGGCCCAGGGACACCTTGAACACTGAAGCTTTCTTT. The chain couples TRBV19 to TRBJ1-1, with D tentatively TRBD1 (6 bases). This CDR3 is 15 amino acids long. V was cut by 6 bases and J by 0 bases, with 14 bases left in between. The germline V gene has CDR1 LNHDA and CDR2 SQIVND (reference sequence).

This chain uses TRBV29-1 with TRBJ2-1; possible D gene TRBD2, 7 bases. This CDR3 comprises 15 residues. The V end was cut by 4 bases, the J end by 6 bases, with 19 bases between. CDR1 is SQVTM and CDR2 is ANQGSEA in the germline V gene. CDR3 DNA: TGCAGCGTTGTCTCGGAGGGGGGGCCGGGCAATGAGCAGTTCTTC. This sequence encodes CSVVSEGGPGNEQFF.

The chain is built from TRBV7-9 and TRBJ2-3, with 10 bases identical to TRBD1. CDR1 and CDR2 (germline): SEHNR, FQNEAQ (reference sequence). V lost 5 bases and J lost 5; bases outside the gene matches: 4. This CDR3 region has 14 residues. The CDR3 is CASSRQGAGDTQYF. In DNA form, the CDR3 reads TGTGCCAGCAGCCGACAGGGGGCCGGAGATACGCAGTATTTT.